These 15 T cell receptor beta chains originate from one sample sequenced in a study of blood T cell repertoires in COVID-19 (dated by TCRdb to the early 2020s). Library construction relied on the immunoSEQ multiplex PCR assay. TCRdb's version of the immuneACCESS table is confined to in-frame rearrangements and falls short of the full clone set. An unresolved V gene accounts for under half of the shortfall where checked; the remainder is of unknown origin. The table for this sample lists fewer than 350,000 clones; less than 85% of them were counted only once. Clones ranked in the top ten supply about 2.7% of the sample. Sequencing input: PBMCs or T cells enriched from blood (not recorded which). Source of these receptors: a woman aged 50 to 60 who had recovered from COVID-19.

The chain recombines TRBV29-1 with TRBJ1-2; possible D gene TRBD1, 5 bases. The V end lost 3 bases, the J end lost 7 bases, and 12 bases lay between the germline ends. The germline V gene has CDR1 SQVTM and CDR2 ANQGSEA. The CDR3 length is 12 residues. The chain's CDR3 is CSVDPRRAGYTF. The CDR3 DNA is TGCAGCGTTGATCCGCGCAGGGCTGGCTACACCTTC. The whole variable domain, remainder taken from reference TRBV29-1 and TRBJ1-2, is SAVISQKPSRDICQRGTSLTIQCQVDSQVTMMFWYRQQPGQSLTLIATANQGSEATYESGFVIDKFPISRPNLTFSTLTVSNMSPEDSSIYLCSVDPRRAGYTFGSGTRLTVV.

The chain has TRBV7-2 and TRBJ1-1; weak D call: TRBD1 (5 bases). The CDR3 length is 14 residues. Trimming pared 1 base from V and 3 bases from J, leaving 9 bases between. Per germline, CDR1 SGHTA and CDR2 FQGNSA. The DNA of the CDR3 is TGTGCCAGCAGCTTAGGTGACAGATACACTGAAGCTTTCTTT. Its protein product is CASSLGDRYTEAFF.

V is TRBV19 and J is TRBJ1-4; D might be TRBD1 (5 bases). The CDR3 consists of 15 residues. The germline V gene encodes CDR1 LNHDA and CDR2 SQIVND (reference sequence). V lost 7 bases and J lost 5, with 17 bases in between. The CDR3 DNA sequence: TGTGCCAGTACCGACGGCGCAGGGCGAAATGAAAAACTGTTTTTT. Its protein product is CASTDGAGRNEKLFF.

This sequence joins TRBV2 and TRBJ1-2, with 10 positions matching TRBD1. The CDR3 is 11 residues long. CDR1 and CDR2 from the germline V gene are SNHLY and FYNNEI. Trimming removed 8 bases from V and 7 bases from J; junction bases left unmatched: 1. The CDR3 nucleotides read TGTGCCAGCGGACAGGGGGTTGGCTACACCTTC. Amino acids: CASGQGVGYTF.

The chain recombines TRBV3-1 (or the pseudogene TRBV3-2) with TRBJ2-3; D is perhaps TRBD2 (7 bases). Trimming removed 1 base from V and 0 bases from J, with 14 bases in between. Germline V lookup: CDR1 LGHDT, CDR2 YNNKEL (reference sequence). The CDR3 runs 17 residues. The CDR3 sequence is CASSQGHGGLSTDTQYF. The CDR3 nucleotides are TGTGCCAGCAGCCAAGGACACGGGGGGCTCAGCACAGATACGCAGTATTTT.

The V call is TRBV19, the J call TRBJ2-7; possibly TRBD2 for D (5 bases). The CDR3 length is 14 residues. Germline CDR1 and CDR2: LNHDA and SQIVND (reference sequence). Between the trimmed V and J ends, which lost 1 base and 4 bases, there was a span of 11 bases. This CDR3 reads CASSIGGTGYEQYF. Here the CDR3 DNA reads TGTGCCAGTAGTATAGGAGGAACGGGATACGAGCAGTACTTC.

CDR3 sequence: CAWSVGGATYNSPLHF. The DNA for the CDR3 is TGTGCCTGGAGTGTTGGGGGGGCCACCTATAATTCACCCCTCCACTTT. The chain joins TRBV30 to TRBJ1-6; D may be TRBD1 (6 bases). The CDR3 spans 16 residues. The V end was cut by 0 bases, the J end by 2 bases, with 11 bases between. Germline-derived CDR1 and CDR2 are GTSNPN and SVGIG (reference sequence).

The V and J genes are TRBV7-6 and TRBJ2-3; 8 positions match TRBD2. V shed 6 bases and J 5 bases; nucleotides not matched to a gene: 4. Per germline, CDR1 SGHVS and CDR2 FNYEAQ. CDR3 length: 13 amino acids. CDR3 protein: CASRLRGEDTQYF. As DNA, the CDR3 is TGTGCCAGCAGGTTGCGGGGGGAAGATACGCAGTATTTT.

The chain has TRBV11-2 and TRBJ2-3, with D perhaps TRBD1 (5 bases). The germline CDR1 and CDR2 sequences are SGHAT and FQNNGV. Trimming took off 3 bases at V and 0 bases at J, with 16 bases between the two ends. The CDR3 has 17 amino acids. The CDR3 here is CASSLRTTARSTDTQYF. In DNA, the CDR3 is TGTGCCAGCAGCTTGAGGACGACAGCGAGAAGCACAGATACGCAGTATTTT.

The gene calls are TRBV5-1 and TRBJ2-7, with 10 bases fitting TRBD2. From germline, CDR1 is SGHRS and CDR2 YFSETQ. The CDR3 has 15 residues. After removal of 5 bases from V and 3 bases from J, the junction contained 8 bases not matched to a gene. CDR3 DNA: TGCGCCAGCAGAACCGGGGCTAGCGGGAGCTACGAGCAGTACTTC. Its protein is CASRTGASGSYEQYF.

This rearrangement joins TRBV6-5 to TRBJ1-5, with D unclear. Germline V gives CDR1 MNHEY, CDR2 SVGAGI. The V end was cut by 0 bases, the J end by 1 base, with 7 bases between. The CDR3 spans 15 residues. In nucleotides, the CDR3 is TGTGCCAGCAGTTACTCTGCAGAAAGCAATCAGCCCCAGCATTTT. Its protein is CASSYSAESNQPQHF.

This CDR3 is CASSNTGGFQPQHF. CDR3 in DNA: TGTGCCAGCAGTAACACAGGGGGCTTCCAGCCCCAGCATTTT. V and J are TRBV6-5 and TRBJ1-5; 9 bases align to TRBD1. The germline CDR1 and CDR2 sequences are MNHEY and SVGAGI. The CDR3 consists of 14 residues. V dropped 5 bases and J dropped 7; count of bases not matched to a gene: 6.

V and J are TRBV7-2 and TRBJ2-3; 13 nucleotides align to TRBD2. Germline CDR1 and CDR2: SGHTA and FQGNSA. This CDR3 spans 15 amino acids. Trimming removed 2 bases from V and 8 bases from J; junction bases left unmatched: 4. The CDR3 spells CASSLILAGGGTQYF. In DNA form, the CDR3 reads TGTGCCAGCAGCTTAATACTAGCGGGAGGGGGTACGCAGTATTTT. The variable domain in full, with the rest retrieved from reference TRBV7-2 and TRBJ2-3, is GAGVSQSPSNKVTEKGKDVELRCDPISGHTALYWYRQSLGQGLEFLIYFQGNSAPDKSGLPSDRFSAERTGGSVSTLTIQRTQQEDSAVYLCASSLILAGGGTQYFGPGTRLTVL.

The gene calls are TRBV19 and TRBJ1-5; 7 nucleotides agree with TRBD1. Germline V gene sequence: CDR1 LNHDA, CDR2 SQIVND (reference sequence). V gave up 9 bases and J gave up 0 bases; unmatched junction bases: 5. CDR3 length equals 14 residues. As DNA, the CDR3 is TGTGCCAGCAAACAGGGGAATAGCAATCAGCCCCAGCATTTT. Translation gives CASKQGNSNQPQHF.

This clone was seen only a few times. The CDR3 loop reads CASSPTGGSSNQPQHF. CDR3 DNA sequence: TGTGCCAGCAGTCCGACAGGGGGATCGAGCAATCAGCCCCAGCATTTT. V gene TRBV6-2 or TRBV6-3 combines with J gene TRBJ1-5, with 9 bases fitting TRBD1. CDR1 is MNHEY, CDR2 SVGEGT, per germline. This CDR3 is 16 amino acids long. The V gene end was trimmed by 5 bases and the J gene end by 1 base; junction bases not matched to a gene: 6.